The subject of this entry is one T cell receptor (beta chain). What it binds is not known. The data stem from a study of T cells in localized non-small cell lung cancer. Study-wide results and caveats: The tumor had only one region sequenced, so heterogeneity remains possible. A higher density of T cells in blood coincided with extended overall survival. Appearances in adjacent lung were noted for a median about 60 of the top 100 tumor clones.

Produced via immunoSEQ multiplex PCR; TCRdb's table is partial and in-frame only. The sample has around 55,000 clones, around nine tenths seen once; the top ten hold roughly a sixth. The CDR3 is 13 amino acids. Germline CDR1 SNHLY, CDR2 FYNNEI. With 7 bases removed from V and 8 bases from J, the gap between germline ends came to 17 bases. This sample comprised PBMCs, obtained before any cancer treatment. The chain links TRBV2 to TRBJ1-2; tentative D call: TRBD1 (6 bases). The source is a female donor with stage II lung adenocarcinoma. The CDR3 DNA is TGTGCCAGCACCCGGCAGATCGACAGGGGCTACACCTTC. Its translation is CASTRQIDRGYTF.